This T cell receptor beta chain was found in a study of cytomegalovirus exposure and HLA in healthy donors. Study-level information: HLA-typed donors were the source of 83 million or so unique TCRs, which an early data release held.

Overall study results and limits: For TCR beta chains, V- and J-gene trimming was later linked to a missense DCLRE1C variant. Within an earlier analysis, most TCR beta V segments proved productive either about 87% or about 30% of the time. Being indistinguishable, some V segments were excluded, TRBV6-2 and TRBV6-3 among them.

As for this clone: Its matching antigen is unknown.

Primers: 60 Vbeta forward and 13 Jbeta reverse. The data were produced by immunoSEQ multiplex PCR, yet TCRdb's version contains in-frame clones alone and is incomplete. The sample includes 65,000 to 90,000 clones, roughly three quarters of them seen just once. Germline V gene sequence: CDR1 SEHNR, CDR2 FQNEAQ (reference sequence). The CDR3 has 15 residues. With 4 bases clipped from V and 6 bases from J, the junction kept 4 bases outside the gene matches. This sequence joins TRBV7-9 and TRBJ1-5, with 12 bases matching TRBD1. Sequencing was done on a sample of PBMCs. The sequence was collected from a man aged 35 to 55 in good health and CMV-seronegative. In nucleotides, the CDR3 is TGTGCCAGCAGCTCGGGACAGGGGGCGATTCAGCCCCAGCATTTT. This encodes CASSSGQGAIQPQHF.